The 16 T cell receptor beta chains in this list originate from one sample, sequenced in a study of blood T cell repertoires in COVID-19. The protocol was immunoSEQ multiplex PCR, while the TCRdb copy is restricted to in-frame clones and leaves out a portion. The sample includes 400,000 to 450,000 clones, over 75% seen only once; the top ten take less than 2%. What was sequenced was peripheral blood. Receptors were obtained from a woman aged 40 to 49 with COVID-19, enrolled during active disease.

In DNA, the CDR3 is TGTGCCAGTAAGACAGGACGGACAAACTATGGCTACACCTTC. The encoded protein is CASKTGRTNYGYTF. V and J are TRBV19 and TRBJ1-2; tentatively, D is TRBD1 (6 bases). Germline values: CDR1 LNHDA, CDR2 SQIVND (reference sequence). The CDR3 sequence is 14 residues long. Trimming took 7 bases from V and 2 from J, leaving 14 bases between them.

CDR3 nucleotide sequence: TGTGCCAGCCTCCGGGGGGCCGACTATGGCTACACCTTC. As protein: CASLRGADYGYTF. This chain uses TRBV28 with TRBJ1-2; maybe TRBD1 (6 bases). The CDR3 is made up of 13 amino acids. Trimming took off 8 bases at V and 3 bases at J, with 13 bases between the two ends. In germline, CDR1 is MDHEN, CDR2 SYDVKM.

This clone turned up a few times. The chain recombines TRBV7-9 with TRBJ2-7; 9 nucleotides agree with TRBD1. J lost 4 bases, V lost 7 bases, and 11 bases had no gene match. CDR1 is SEHNR, CDR2 FQNEAQ, per germline (reference sequence). This CDR3 is built from 15 residues. In DNA, the CDR3 is TGTGCCAGCACCCGCGAGGGACAGGGTTGGTACGAGCAGTACTTC. Protein sequence: CASTREGQGWYEQYF.

The J gene is TRBJ2-1, the V gene TRBV6-2 or TRBV6-3; D unresolved. V gave up 6 bases and J gave up 8 bases, with 11 bases separating them. Germline V CDR1 and CDR2: MNHEY, SVGEGT. The CDR3 runs 12 residues. CDR3 DNA: TGTGCCAGCAGCCGCGCGTTATATGAGCAGTTCTTC. The encoded protein is CASSRALYEQFF.

This clone was detected once. J is TRBJ2-2 and V is TRBV5-8; 7 bases match TRBD1. CDR1 is SGHTS and CDR2 is YDEGEE in the germline V gene. V was pared by 7 bases and J by 3 bases, with 6 bases of the junction left unmatched. This CDR3 has 14 residues. The chain's CDR3 is CASRRQGHTGELFF. Written as DNA, the CDR3 is TGTGCCAGCCGACGACAGGGTCACACCGGGGAGCTGTTTTTT.

The chain recombines TRBV29-1 with TRBJ2-2; D is undetermined. V lost 7 bases, J lost 3 bases, and 9 bases lay in between. The CDR3 loop spans 12 amino acids. Germline CDR1 reads SQVTM; CDR2 reads ANQGSEA. The CDR3 DNA follows: TGCAGCGCAGCAGACTACACCGGGGAGCTGTTTTTT. Translation: CSAADYTGELFF.

The rearrangement joins TRBV15 to TRBJ1-5; 9 bases map to TRBD1. The J segment lost 2 bases and the V segment lost 7 bases, leaving 12 bases of the junction unmatched. This CDR3 is 17 amino acids long. Germline values: CDR1 LNHNV, CDR2 YYDKDF (reference sequence). The CDR3: CATKTGGWDIGNQPQHF. For the CDR3, the DNA is TGTGCCACCAAGACAGGGGGATGGGACATCGGCAATCAGCCCCAGCATTTT.

This clone was detected once. The chain carries TRBV11-3 and TRBJ2-2; D is ambiguous. Trimming left V 1 base short and J 4 bases short, with 7 bases between. The CDR3 has 14 amino acids. Germline loops: CDR1 SGHNT, CDR2 YENEEA. For the CDR3, the DNA is TGTGCCAGCAGCTTAGCCGGGTCCACCGGGGAGCTGTTTTTT. Translating it yields CASSLAGSTGELFF.

This clone was detected a few times. This chain joins TRBV7-8 and TRBJ1-4, with a weak D call TRBD1 (6 bases). Looked up from germline, CDR1 is SGHVS and CDR2 is FQNEAQ. CDR3 length: 15 residues. V lost 3 bases and J lost 6, with 14 bases in between. This CDR3 reads CASSLGTHRDEKLFF. CDR3 nucleotides: TGTGCCAGCAGCTTGGGTACCCACAGGGATGAAAAACTGTTTTTT.

The rearrangement links TRBV6-5 to TRBJ2-7; 9 bases fit TRBD1. The CDR3 spans 13 residues. CDR1 is MNHEY and CDR2 is SVGAGI in the germline V gene. The V and J ends lost 7 bases and 5 bases, in that order; junction bases with no gene match: 6. CDR3 region: CASNDRGMHEQYF. The CDR3 nucleotides are TGTGCCAGCAACGACAGGGGGATGCACGAGCAGTACTTC.

This chain uses TRBV5-1 with TRBJ2-7; D perhaps matches TRBD1 (5 bases). This CDR3 is built from 15 residues. Germline values: CDR1 SGHRS, CDR2 YFSETQ. The V end was cut by 0 bases, the J end by 5 bases, with 15 bases between. CDR3 protein: CASSLDRTIWNEQYF. The CDR3 DNA follows: TGCGCCAGCAGCTTGGACAGGACGATTTGGAACGAGCAGTACTTC.

This clone has only a few counts. This sequence joins TRBV12-3 or TRBV12-4 and TRBJ1-5; D remains ambiguous. The length of the CDR3 is 12 residues. V lost 1 base, J lost 7 bases, and 5 bases lay in between. Here the CDR3 reads CASSLDGQPQHF. DNA of the CDR3: TGTGCCAGCAGTTTAGACGGGCAGCCCCAGCATTTT.

This chain links TRBV6-2 or TRBV6-3 with TRBJ2-7; D is uncertain. Trimming removed 5 bases at V and 2 bases at J, with 19 bases between. The CDR3 runs 16 residues. Germline V gene data show CDR1 as MNHEY and CDR2 as SVGEGT. The chain's CDR3 is CASSHAGSFYPYEQYF. DNA for the CDR3: TGTGCCAGCAGTCACGCCGGGTCTTTTTATCCCTACGAGCAGTACTTC.

The genes are TRBV7-6 and TRBJ2-2; D is perhaps TRBD1 (6 bases). Per the germline V gene, CDR1 is SGHVS and CDR2 is FNYEAQ. This CDR3 is 13 amino acids long. V dropped 10 bases and J dropped 6 bases, with 15 bases sitting between them. The CDR3 spells CATMDSRAGELFF. CDR3 sequence (DNA): TGTGCCACTATGGACAGCCGAGCCGGGGAGCTGTTTTTT. The entire variable domain, with the rest obtained from reference TRBV7-6 and TRBJ2-2, is as follows: GAGVSQSPRYKVTKRGQDVALRCDPISGHVSLYWYRQALGQGPEFLTYFNYEAQQDKSGLPNDRFSAERPEGSISTLTIQRTEQRDSAMYRCATMDSRAGELFFGEGSRLTVL.

V is TRBV2 and J is TRBJ1-1; 8 bases line up with TRBD1. Germline-derived CDR1 and CDR2 are SNHLY and FYNNEI. This CDR3 contains 13 residues. V dropped 11 bases and J dropped 4; count of bases not matched to a gene: 9. DNA of the CDR3: TGTGCCGGCCGACAGGGGACGGGCACTGAAGCTTTCTTT. It translates to CAGRQGTGTEAFF.

The genes are TRBV7-9 and TRBJ1-2, with D possibly TRBD1 on 5 matching bases. The CDR3 has 14 residues. With 6 bases removed from V and 7 bases from J, the gap between germline ends came to 18 bases. CDR1 is SEHNR, CDR2 FQNEAQ, per germline (reference sequence). Here the CDR3 reads CASSLFQGPAGYTF. DNA of the CDR3: TGTGCCAGCAGTCTTTTCCAGGGCCCGGCTGGCTACACCTTC.